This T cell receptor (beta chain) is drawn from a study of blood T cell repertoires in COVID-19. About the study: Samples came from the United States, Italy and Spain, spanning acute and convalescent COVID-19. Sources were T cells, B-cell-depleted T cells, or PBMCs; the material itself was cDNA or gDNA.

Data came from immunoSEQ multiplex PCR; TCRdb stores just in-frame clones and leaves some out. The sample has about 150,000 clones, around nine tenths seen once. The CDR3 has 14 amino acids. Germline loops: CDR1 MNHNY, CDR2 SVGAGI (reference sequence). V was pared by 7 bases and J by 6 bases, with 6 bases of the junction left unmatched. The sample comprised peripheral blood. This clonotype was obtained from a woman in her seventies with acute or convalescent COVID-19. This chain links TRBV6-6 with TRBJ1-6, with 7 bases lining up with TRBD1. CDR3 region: CASTRDSPNSPLHF. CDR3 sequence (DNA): TGTGCCAGCACCCGGGACAGCCCTAATTCACCCCTCCACTTT.